A single sample gave rise to the 21 T cell receptor beta chains below, sequenced in a study of memory CD4+ T cells and cytomegalovirus serostatus. Single viable CD3+CD4+CD8-CD45RO+ cells were sorted as the memory CD4+ T cells. Produced via immunoSEQ multiplex PCR; TCRdb's table is partial and in-frame only. The sample contains roughly 45,000 clones, roughly 78% of which appear only once. Sequencing input: memory CD4+ T cells from blood. The receptors were gathered from an adult in good health and CMV-seronegative.

This chain uses TRBV30 with TRBJ2-7; D not resolved. With 1 base removed from V and 5 bases from J, the gap between germline ends came to 3 bases. Per the germline V gene, CDR1 is GTSNPN and CDR2 is SVGIG (reference sequence). The CDR3 contains 10 residues. The CDR3 here is CAWSANEQYF. In DNA form, the CDR3 reads TGTGCCTGGAGTGCCAACGAGCAGTACTTC. The whole variable domain, filled in from reference TRBV30 and TRBJ2-7, reads SQTIHQWPATLVQPVGSPLSLECTVEGTSNPNLYWYRQAAGRGLQLLFYSVGIGQISSEVPQNLSASRPQDRQFILSSKKLLLSDSGFYLCAWSANEQYFGPGTRLTVT.

This clone was seen more than once but under ten times. The rearrangement joins TRBV28 to TRBJ2-5, with D perhaps matching TRBD1 (6 bases). This CDR3 has 17 amino acids. V was cut by 3 bases and J by 0 bases, with 17 bases left in between. CDR1 and CDR2 (germline): MDHEN, SYDVKM. CDR3 bases: TGTGCCAGCAGTTTCCATTACAGGGCGAACGACCAAGAGACCCAGTACTTC. Translated: CASSFHYRANDQETQYF.

The chain couples TRBV30 to TRBJ2-5; no firm D call. Trimming removed 3 bases from V and 4 bases from J, with 9 bases in between. The CDR3 extends over 12 amino acids. The V gene's germline CDR1 is GTSNPN and CDR2 SVGIG (reference sequence). The DNA for the CDR3 is TGTGCCTGGAGGGGTAATTCAGAGACCCAGTACTTC. Encoded protein: CAWRGNSETQYF.

This rearrangement joins TRBV7-9 to TRBJ1-1; 7 positions match TRBD1. The germline gives CDR1 SEHNR, CDR2 FQNEAQ (reference sequence). The CDR3 runs 14 residues. V was clipped by 6 bases and J by 4 bases; unmatched bases: 8. CDR3 sequence reads: CASSLTGESTEAFF. CDR3 DNA: TGTGCCAGCAGTCTTACAGGGGAGAGCACTGAAGCTTTCTTT.

This clone appeared once. The chain's CDR3 is CASSIPLAGGQDTQYF. The CDR3 region has the DNA TGTGCCAGTAGTATCCCCCTGGCGGGGGGGCAAGATACGCAGTATTTT. The chain couples TRBV19 to TRBJ2-3, with 9 bases lining up with TRBD2. V shed 3 bases, J shed 5 bases, and the junction held 9 bases outside the gene matches. The CDR3 covers 16 residues. Per germline, CDR1 LNHDA and CDR2 SQIVND (reference sequence).

The rearrangement uses TRBV2 and TRBJ2-5, with a weak D call TRBD2 (6 bases). Trimming cost V 6 bases and J 4 bases, with 9 bases left between them. Germline CDR1 and CDR2: SNHLY and FYNNEI. The CDR3 totals 12 residues. CDR3 sequence (DNA): TGTGCCAGCAGGTCGGAGGGAGAGACCCAGTACTTC. Translating it yields CASRSEGETQYF.

This sequence joins TRBV19 and TRBJ1-1; a possible D gene is TRBD1 (5 bases). The length of the CDR3 is 18 residues. Trimming removed 4 bases at V and 1 base at J, with 22 bases between. Germline V gene sequence: CDR1 LNHDA, CDR2 SQIVND (reference sequence). This chain's CDR3 is CASSRKPLNHGANTEAFF. The CDR3 DNA sequence: TGTGCCAGTAGTAGGAAGCCGCTGAACCATGGGGCGAACACTGAAGCTTTCTTT.

This chain uses TRBV5-4 with TRBJ2-5; 15 nucleotides match TRBD2. Germline V gene lookup returns CDR1 SGHNT and CDR2 YYREEE (reference sequence). The V segment lost 4 bases and the J segment 4 bases; nucleotides outside the gene matches: 5. CDR3 size: 16 residues. The CDR3 sequence is CASSPRGLAGGETQYF. The CDR3 nucleotides read TGTGCCAGCAGCCCACGGGGACTAGCGGGGGGAGAGACCCAGTACTTC.

The rearrangement links TRBV30 to TRBJ2-5; 7 bases align to TRBD2. In germline, CDR1 is GTSNPN, CDR2 SVGIG (reference sequence). Losses at the gene ends were 6 bases for V and 5 bases for J; bases not matched to a gene: 6. The CDR3 is 12 residues long. Here the CDR3 reads CACGLGWETQYF. The DNA for the CDR3 is TGTGCCTGCGGACTAGGGTGGGAGACCCAGTACTTC.

The chain combines TRBV7-3 with TRBJ2-3, with 7 nucleotides matching TRBD2. Germline V gene data show CDR1 as SGHTA and CDR2 as FQGTGA. Germline trimming cut 5 bases from V and 3 bases from J; bases unmatched to any gene: 11. The CDR3 is made up of 16 amino acids. The CDR3 loop reads CASSPGGLGITDTQYF. The CDR3 nucleotides read TGTGCCAGCAGCCCGGGGGGTTTGGGGATAACAGATACGCAGTATTTT.

J is TRBJ2-3 and V is TRBV28; D possibly corresponds to TRBD1 (5 bases). The germline V gene encodes CDR1 MDHEN and CDR2 SYDVKM. Trimming stripped 3 bases from V and 1 base from J, with 14 bases between. This CDR3 comprises 16 residues. The CDR3 region has the DNA TGTGCCAGCAGTTTTGTCCCACACAGGCGCACAGATACGCAGTATTTT. As protein: CASSFVPHRRTDTQYF.

The chain is built from TRBV5-1 and TRBJ1-1; D gene ambiguous. The CDR3 contains 12 residues. Germline values: CDR1 SGHRS, CDR2 YFSETQ. V was trimmed by 5 bases and J by 1 base, leaving 6 bases between them. CDR3 protein: CASRTENTEAFF. CDR3 in DNA: TGCGCCAGCAGAACGGAGAACACTGAAGCTTTCTTT.

The chain carries TRBV4-3 and TRBJ1-3, with D hard to call. Trimming took off 1 base at V and 0 bases at J, with 10 bases between the two ends. CDR1 is LGHNA and CDR2 is YSLEER in the germline V gene. The CDR3 covers 16 residues. CDR3 DNA sequence: TGCGCCAGCAGCCAAGGGCCCCACGACTCTGGAAACACCATATATTTT. Residues: CASSQGPHDSGNTIYF.

The chain employs TRBV5-1 and TRBJ2-2, with D hard to call. Germline V lookup: CDR1 SGHRS, CDR2 YFSETQ. This CDR3 contains 14 residues. Trimming removed 9 bases from V and 2 bases from J, with 14 bases in between. CDR3 in DNA: TGCGCCACCCGTGAGGCAGGCAACACCGGGGAGCTGTTTTTT. Residues: CATREAGNTGELFF.

The chain couples TRBV5-1 to TRBJ2-7; the D call may be TRBD1 or TRBD2 (5 bases each). The CDR3 is made up of 15 amino acids. V was shortened by 4 bases and J by 6 bases, with 20 bases between the two germline ends. Germline V gene data show CDR1 as SGHRS and CDR2 as YFSETQ. The CDR3 DNA reads as TGCGCCAGCAGCGACGGGACGGCCTCCCATCTCGAGCAGTACTTC. Translated: CASSDGTASHLEQYF.

This clone has a handful of counts. The chain combines TRBV7-8 with TRBJ2-3; unclear D gene. This CDR3 spans 16 amino acids. Trimming cost V 1 base and J 3 bases, with 14 bases left between them. Germline CDR1 is SGHVS and CDR2 is FQNEAQ. CDR3 nucleotide sequence: TGTGCCAGCAGCTTAGATATACCAGACCCTACAGATACGCAGTATTTT. It translates to CASSLDIPDPTDTQYF.

The V gene is TRBV5-1, the J gene TRBJ1-6; the match to TRBD1 covers 10 bases. Trimming cost V 4 bases and J 7 bases; bases outside gene matches: 2. Germline V gene data show CDR1 as SGHRS and CDR2 as YFSETQ. This CDR3 has 14 amino acids. The CDR3 coding sequence is TGCGCCAGCAGCCTGGGACAGGGGAATTCACCCCTCCACTTT. Protein sequence: CASSLGQGNSPLHF.

This rearrangement joins TRBV11-2 to TRBJ1-1; the D gene is possibly TRBD1 (6 bases). The CDR3 is made up of 14 amino acids. Germline V lookup: CDR1 SGHAT, CDR2 FQNNGV. Deletions cut 4 bases from V and 0 bases from J, with 9 bases between. The CDR3 spells CASSSGAMNTEAFF. The DNA of the CDR3 is TGTGCCAGCAGCTCAGGGGCGATGAACACTGAAGCTTTCTTT.

The chain has TRBV7-3 and TRBJ2-6, with D unclear. Germline V gene data show CDR1 as SGHTA and CDR2 as FQGTGA. The CDR3 extends over 15 amino acids. Trimming took off 5 bases at V and 1 base at J, with 9 bases between the two ends. The CDR3 region has the DNA TGTGCCAGCAGCCCGAGAAAATCTGGGGCCAACGTCCTGACTTTC. Protein product: CASSPRKSGANVLTF.

The rearrangement links TRBV5-4 to TRBJ2-5; D not certain. CDR1 is SGHNT, CDR2 YYREEE, per germline (reference sequence). V was cut by 1 base and J by 5 bases, with 15 bases left in between. The CDR3 length is 15 residues. The CDR3 DNA reads as TGTGCCAGCAGCTTGAGTGAAGGCCCGATGGAGACCCAGTACTTC. As protein: CASSLSEGPMETQYF.

This clone was recorded once. The chain uses TRBV4-3 and TRBJ2-1, with D possibly TRBD2 on 5 matching bases. CDR1 and CDR2 from the germline V gene are LGHNA and YSLEER. The CDR3 runs 14 residues. V dropped 4 bases and J dropped 9 bases, with 16 bases sitting between them. The CDR3 DNA is TGCGCCAGCAGCCCCGGGAAGGTAATCGGTGAGCAGTTCTTC. Amino acid sequence: CASSPGKVIGEQFF.